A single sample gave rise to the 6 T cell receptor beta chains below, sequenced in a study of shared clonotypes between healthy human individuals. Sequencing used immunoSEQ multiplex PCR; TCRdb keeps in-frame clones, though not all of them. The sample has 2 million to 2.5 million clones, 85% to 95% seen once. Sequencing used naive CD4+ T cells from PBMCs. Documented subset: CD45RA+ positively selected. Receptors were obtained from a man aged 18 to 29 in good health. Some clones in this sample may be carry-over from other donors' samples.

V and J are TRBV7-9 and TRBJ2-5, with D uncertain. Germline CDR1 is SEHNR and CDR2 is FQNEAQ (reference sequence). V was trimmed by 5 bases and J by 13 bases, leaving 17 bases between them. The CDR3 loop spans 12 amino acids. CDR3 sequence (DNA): TGTGCCAGCAGCCCGTCCGGTAGTGTTGGGTACTTC. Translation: CASSPSGSVGYF.

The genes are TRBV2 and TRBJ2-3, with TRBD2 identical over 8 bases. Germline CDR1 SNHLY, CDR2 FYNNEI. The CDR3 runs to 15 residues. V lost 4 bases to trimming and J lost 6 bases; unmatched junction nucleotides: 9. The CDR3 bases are TGTGCCAGCAGTGGACCCAGCGGGAGTAGTGATACGCAGTATTTT. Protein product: CASSGPSGSSDTQYF.

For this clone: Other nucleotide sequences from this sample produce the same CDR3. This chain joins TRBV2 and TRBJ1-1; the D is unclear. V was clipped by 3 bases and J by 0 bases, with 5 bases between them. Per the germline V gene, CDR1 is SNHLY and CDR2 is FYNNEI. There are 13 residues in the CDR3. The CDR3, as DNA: TGTGCCAGCAGTGACGAAATGAACACTGAAGCTTTCTTT. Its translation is CASSDEMNTEAFF.

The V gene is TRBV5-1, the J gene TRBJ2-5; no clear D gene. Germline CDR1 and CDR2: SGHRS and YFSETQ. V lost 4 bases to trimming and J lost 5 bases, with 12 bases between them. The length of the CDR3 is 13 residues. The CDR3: CASSREGWETQYF. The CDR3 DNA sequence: TGCGCCAGCAGCCGAGAAGGTTGGGAGACCCAGTACTTC.

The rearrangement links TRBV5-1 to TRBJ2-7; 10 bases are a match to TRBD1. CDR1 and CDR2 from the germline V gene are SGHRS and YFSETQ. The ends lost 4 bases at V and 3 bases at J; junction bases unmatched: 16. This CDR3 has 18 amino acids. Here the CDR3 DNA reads TGCGCCAGCAGCAGACGTCCCGGGACAGGGGTAGGGGACTACGAGCAGTACTTC. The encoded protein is CASSRRPGTGVGDYEQYF.

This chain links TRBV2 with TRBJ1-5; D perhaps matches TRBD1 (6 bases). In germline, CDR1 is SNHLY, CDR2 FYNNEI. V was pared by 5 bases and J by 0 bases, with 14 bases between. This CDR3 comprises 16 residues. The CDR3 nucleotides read TGTGCCAGCAGTAGGGACACAGGGATTAGCAATCAGCCCCAGCATTTT. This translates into CASSRDTGISNQPQHF.